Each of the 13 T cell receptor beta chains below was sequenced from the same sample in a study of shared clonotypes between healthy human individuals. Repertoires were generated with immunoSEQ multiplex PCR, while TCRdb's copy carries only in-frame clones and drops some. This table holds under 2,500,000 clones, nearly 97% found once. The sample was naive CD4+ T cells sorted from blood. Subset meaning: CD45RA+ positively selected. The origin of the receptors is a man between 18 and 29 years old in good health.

The CDR3 coding sequence is TGCAGCGTCCTTGGGACAGGGGTTCAAGAGACCCAGTACTTC. It yields the protein CSVLGTGVQETQYF. The rearrangement links TRBV29-1 to TRBJ2-5, with 10 bases that match TRBD1. Per the germline V gene, CDR1 is SQVTM and CDR2 is ANQGSEA. The CDR3 runs 14 residues. Germline trimming cut 6 bases from V and 2 bases from J; bases unmatched to any gene: 6.

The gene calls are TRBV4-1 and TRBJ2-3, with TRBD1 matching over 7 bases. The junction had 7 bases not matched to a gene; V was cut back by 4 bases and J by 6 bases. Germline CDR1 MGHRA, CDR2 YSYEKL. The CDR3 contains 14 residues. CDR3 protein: CASSLGTDGDTQYF. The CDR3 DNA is TGCGCCAGCAGCCTAGGGACAGATGGGGATACGCAGTATTTT.

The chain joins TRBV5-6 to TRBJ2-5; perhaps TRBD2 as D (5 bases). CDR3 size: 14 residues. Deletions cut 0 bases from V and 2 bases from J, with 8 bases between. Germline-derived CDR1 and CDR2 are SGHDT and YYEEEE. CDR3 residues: CASSLVDWQETQYF. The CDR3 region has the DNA TGTGCCAGCAGCTTGGTGGACTGGCAAGAGACCCAGTACTTC.

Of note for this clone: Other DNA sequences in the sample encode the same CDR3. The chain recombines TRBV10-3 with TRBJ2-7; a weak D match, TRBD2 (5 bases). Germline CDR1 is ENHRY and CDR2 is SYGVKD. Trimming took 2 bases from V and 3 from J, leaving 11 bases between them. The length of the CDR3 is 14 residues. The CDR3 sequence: CAISEGPGNYEQYF. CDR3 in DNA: TGTGCCATCAGTGAGGGTCCGGGGAACTACGAGCAGTACTTC.

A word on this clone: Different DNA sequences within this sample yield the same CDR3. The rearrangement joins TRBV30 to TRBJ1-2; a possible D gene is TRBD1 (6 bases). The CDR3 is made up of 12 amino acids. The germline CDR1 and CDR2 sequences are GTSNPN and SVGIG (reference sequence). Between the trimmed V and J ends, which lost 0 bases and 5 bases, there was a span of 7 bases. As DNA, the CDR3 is TGTGCCTGGAGTGTAGGGGGGTATGGCTACACCTTC. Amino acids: CAWSVGGYGYTF.

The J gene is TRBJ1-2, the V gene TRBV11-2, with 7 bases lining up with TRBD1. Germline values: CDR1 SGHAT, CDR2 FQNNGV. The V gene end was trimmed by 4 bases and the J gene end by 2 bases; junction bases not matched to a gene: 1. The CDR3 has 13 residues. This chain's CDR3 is CASSSTGNYGYTF. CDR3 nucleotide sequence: TGTGCCAGCAGCTCGACAGGGAACTATGGCTACACCTTC.

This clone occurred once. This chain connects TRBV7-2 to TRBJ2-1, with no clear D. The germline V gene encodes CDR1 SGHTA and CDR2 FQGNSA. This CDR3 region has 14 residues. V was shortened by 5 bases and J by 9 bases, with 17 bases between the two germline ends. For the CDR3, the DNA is TGTGCCAGCAGCCCCGGGCCCTTGCGTGGTGAGCAGTTCTTC. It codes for CASSPGPLRGEQFF.

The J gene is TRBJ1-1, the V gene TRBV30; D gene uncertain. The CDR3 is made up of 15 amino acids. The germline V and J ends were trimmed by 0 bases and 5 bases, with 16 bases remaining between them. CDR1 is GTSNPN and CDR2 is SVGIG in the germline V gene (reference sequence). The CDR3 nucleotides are TGTGCCTGGAGTGTTCTACCTCTCCCGGAGACTGAAGCTTTCTTT. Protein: CAWSVLPLPETEAFF. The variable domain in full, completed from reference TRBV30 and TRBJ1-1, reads SQTIHQWPATLVQPVGSPLSLECTVEGTSNPNLYWYRQAAGRGLQLLFYSVGIGQISSEVPQNLSASRPQDRQFILSSKKLLLSDSGFYLCAWSVLPLPETEAFFGQGTRLTVV.

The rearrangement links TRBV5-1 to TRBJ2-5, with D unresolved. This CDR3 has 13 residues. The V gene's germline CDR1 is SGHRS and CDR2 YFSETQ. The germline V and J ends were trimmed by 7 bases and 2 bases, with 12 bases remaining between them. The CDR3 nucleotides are TGCGCCAGCCAAGAATCGCGGCAAGAGACCCAGTACTTC. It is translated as CASQESRQETQYF.

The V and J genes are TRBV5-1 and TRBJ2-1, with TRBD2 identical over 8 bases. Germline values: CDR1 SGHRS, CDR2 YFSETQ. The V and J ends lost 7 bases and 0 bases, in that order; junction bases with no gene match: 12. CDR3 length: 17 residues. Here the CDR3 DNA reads TGCGCCAGCCATACGCGGGAGGCACGGTACTCCTACAATGAGCAGTTCTTC. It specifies CASHTREARYSYNEQFF. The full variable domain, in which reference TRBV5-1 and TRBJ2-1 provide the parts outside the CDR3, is KAGVTQTPRYLIKTRGQQVTLSCSPISGHRSVSWYQQTPGQGLQFLFEYFSETQRNKGNFPGRFSGRQFSNSRSEMNVSTLELGDSALYLCASHTREARYSYNEQFFGPGTRLTVL.

The CDR3 protein is CASSLIGGSGITYNEQFF. In nucleotides, the CDR3 is TGTGCCAGCAGCCTCATAGGGGGTAGCGGGATAACCTACAATGAGCAGTTCTTC. The J gene is TRBJ2-1, the V gene TRBV5-6; TRBD2 aligns across 8 bases. Germline values: CDR1 SGHDT, CDR2 YYEEEE. The ends lost 4 bases at V and 2 bases at J; junction bases unmatched: 14. This CDR3 is 18 amino acids long.

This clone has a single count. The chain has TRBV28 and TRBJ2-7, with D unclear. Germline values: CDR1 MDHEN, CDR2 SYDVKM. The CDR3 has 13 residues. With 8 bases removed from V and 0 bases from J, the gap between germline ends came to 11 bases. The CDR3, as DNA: TGTGCCAGCGAGTCATCCTCCTCCTACGAGCAGTACTTC. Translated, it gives CASESSSSYEQYF.

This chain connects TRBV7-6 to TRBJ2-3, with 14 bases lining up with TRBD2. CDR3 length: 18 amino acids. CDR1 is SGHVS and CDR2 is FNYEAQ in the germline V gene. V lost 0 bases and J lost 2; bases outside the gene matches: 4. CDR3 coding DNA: TGTGCCAGCAGCTTAGCGGGACTAGCGGGGGCCTACACAGATACGCAGTATTTT. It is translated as CASSLAGLAGAYTDTQYF.